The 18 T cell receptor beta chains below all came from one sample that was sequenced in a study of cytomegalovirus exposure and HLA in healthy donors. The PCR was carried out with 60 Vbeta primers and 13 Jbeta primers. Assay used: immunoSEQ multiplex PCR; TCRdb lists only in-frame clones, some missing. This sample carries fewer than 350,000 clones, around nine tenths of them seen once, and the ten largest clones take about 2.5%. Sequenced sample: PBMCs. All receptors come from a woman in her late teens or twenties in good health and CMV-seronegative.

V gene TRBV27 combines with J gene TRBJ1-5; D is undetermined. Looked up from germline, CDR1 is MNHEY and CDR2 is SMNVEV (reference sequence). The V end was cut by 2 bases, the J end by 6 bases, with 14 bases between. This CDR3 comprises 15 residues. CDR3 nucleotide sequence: TGTGCCAGCAGTTTAAGTCCAGTCGCGGGTCAGCCCCAGCATTTT. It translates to CASSLSPVAGQPQHF.

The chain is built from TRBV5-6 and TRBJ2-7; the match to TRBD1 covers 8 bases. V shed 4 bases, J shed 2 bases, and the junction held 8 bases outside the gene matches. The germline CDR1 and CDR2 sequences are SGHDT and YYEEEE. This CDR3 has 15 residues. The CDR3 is CASSLGADRAYEQYF. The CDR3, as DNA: TGTGCCAGCAGCCTGGGCGCGGACAGGGCCTACGAGCAGTACTTC. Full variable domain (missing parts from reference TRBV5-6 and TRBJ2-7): DAGVTQSPTHLIKTRGQQVTLRCSPKSGHDTVSWYQQALGQGPQFIFQYYEEEERQRGNFPDRFSGHQFPNYSSELNVNALLLGDSALYLCASSLGADRAYEQYFGPGTRLTVT.

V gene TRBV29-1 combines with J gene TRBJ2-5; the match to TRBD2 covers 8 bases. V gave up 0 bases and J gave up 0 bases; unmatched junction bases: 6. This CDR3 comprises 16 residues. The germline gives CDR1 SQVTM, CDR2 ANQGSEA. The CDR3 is CSVEDLGLANQETQYF. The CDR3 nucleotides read TGCAGCGTTGAAGATCTAGGACTAGCCAACCAAGAGACCCAGTACTTC.

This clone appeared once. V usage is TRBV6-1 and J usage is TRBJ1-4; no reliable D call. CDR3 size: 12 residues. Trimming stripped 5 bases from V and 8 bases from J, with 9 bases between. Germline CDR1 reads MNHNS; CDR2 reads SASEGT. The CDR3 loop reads CASSSVGEKLFF. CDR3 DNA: TGTGCCAGCAGTAGCGTCGGGGAAAAACTGTTTTTT.

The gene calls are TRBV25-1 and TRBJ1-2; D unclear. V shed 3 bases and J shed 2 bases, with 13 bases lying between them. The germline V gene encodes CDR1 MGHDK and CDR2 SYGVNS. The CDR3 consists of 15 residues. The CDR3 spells CASSDRPGGNYGYTF. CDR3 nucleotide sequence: TGTGCCAGCAGTGACCGACCAGGAGGGAACTATGGCTACACCTTC.

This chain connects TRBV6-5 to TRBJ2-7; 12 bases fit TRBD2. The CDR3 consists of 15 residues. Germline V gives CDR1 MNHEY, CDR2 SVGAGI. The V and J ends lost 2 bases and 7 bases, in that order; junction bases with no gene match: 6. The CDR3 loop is CASSYRTSGAGEQYF. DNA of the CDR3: TGTGCCAGCAGTTACCGGACTAGCGGGGCCGGAGAGCAGTACTTC.

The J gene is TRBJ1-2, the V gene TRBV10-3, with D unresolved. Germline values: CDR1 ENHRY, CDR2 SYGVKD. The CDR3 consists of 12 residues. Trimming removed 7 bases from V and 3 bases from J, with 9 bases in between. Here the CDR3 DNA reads TGTGCCATCAACCGGGAGGACTATGGCTACACCTTC. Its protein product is CAINREDYGYTF.

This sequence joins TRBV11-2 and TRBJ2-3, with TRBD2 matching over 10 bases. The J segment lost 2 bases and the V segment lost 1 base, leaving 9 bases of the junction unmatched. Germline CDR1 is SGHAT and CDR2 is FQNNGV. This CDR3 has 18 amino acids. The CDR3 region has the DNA TGTGCCAGCAGCTTAGGCCTTGAAGCGGGGGGGTACACAGATACGCAGTATTTT. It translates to CASSLGLEAGGYTDTQYF.

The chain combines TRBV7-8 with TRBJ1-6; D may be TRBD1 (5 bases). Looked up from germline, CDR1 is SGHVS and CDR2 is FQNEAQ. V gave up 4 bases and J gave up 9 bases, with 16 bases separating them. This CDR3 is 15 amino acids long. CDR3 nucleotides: TGTGCCAGCAGCTACTCTTCAGGGAATGGTTCACCCCTCCACTTT. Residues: CASSYSSGNGSPLHF.

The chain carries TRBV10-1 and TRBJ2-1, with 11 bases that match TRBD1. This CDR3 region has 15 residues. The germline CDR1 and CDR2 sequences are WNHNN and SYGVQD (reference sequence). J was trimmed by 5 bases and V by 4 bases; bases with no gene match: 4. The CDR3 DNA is TGCGCCAGCAGTGTAGGGACAGGGGGTGACAATGAGCAGTTCTTC. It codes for CASSVGTGGDNEQFF.

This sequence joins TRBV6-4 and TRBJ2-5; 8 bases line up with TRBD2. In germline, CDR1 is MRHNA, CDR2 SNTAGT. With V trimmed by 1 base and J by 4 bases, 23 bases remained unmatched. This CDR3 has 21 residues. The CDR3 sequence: CASSDYKHNSGRGGRRETQYF. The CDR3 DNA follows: TGTGCCAGCAGTGACTATAAACACAACTCCGGGAGGGGGGGCCGGCGAGAGACCCAGTACTTC.

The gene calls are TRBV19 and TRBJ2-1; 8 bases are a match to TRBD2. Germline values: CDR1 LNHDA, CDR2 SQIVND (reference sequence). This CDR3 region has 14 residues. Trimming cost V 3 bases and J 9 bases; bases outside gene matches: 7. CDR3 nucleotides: TGTGCCAGTAGTATTGCGGGGGGCCGGGGTGAGCAGTTCTTC. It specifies CASSIAGGRGEQFF. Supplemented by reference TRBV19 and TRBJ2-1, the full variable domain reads DGGITQSPKYLFRKEGQNVTLSCEQNLNHDAMYWYRQDPGQGLRLIYYSQIVNDFQKGDIAEGYSVSREKKESFPLTVTSAQKNPTAFYLCASSIAGGRGEQFFGPGTRLTVL.

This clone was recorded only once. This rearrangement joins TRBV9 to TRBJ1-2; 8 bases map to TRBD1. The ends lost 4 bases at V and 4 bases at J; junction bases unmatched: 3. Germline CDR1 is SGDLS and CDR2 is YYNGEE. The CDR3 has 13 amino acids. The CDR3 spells CASSPQGAYGYTF. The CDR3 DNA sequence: TGTGCCAGCAGCCCCCAGGGGGCCTATGGCTACACCTTC.

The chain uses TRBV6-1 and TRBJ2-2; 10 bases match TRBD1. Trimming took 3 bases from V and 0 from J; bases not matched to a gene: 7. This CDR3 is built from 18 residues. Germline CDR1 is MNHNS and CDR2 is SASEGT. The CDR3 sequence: CASSEWTGGTSNTGELFF. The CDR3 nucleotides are TGTGCCAGCAGTGAGTGGACAGGGGGTACTTCGAACACCGGGGAGCTGTTTTTT.

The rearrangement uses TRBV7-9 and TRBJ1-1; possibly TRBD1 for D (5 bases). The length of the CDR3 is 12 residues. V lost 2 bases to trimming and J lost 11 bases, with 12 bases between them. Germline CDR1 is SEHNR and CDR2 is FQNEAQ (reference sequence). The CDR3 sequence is CASSLQGNMAFF. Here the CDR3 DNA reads TGTGCCAGCAGCTTACAGGGTAATATGGCTTTCTTT.

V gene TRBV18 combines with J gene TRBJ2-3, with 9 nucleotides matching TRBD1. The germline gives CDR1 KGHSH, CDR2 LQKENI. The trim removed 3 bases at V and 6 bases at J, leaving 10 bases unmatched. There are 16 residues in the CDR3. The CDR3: CASSPRTGDNWDTQYF. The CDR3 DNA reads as TGTGCCAGCTCACCTCGGACAGGGGACAACTGGGATACGCAGTATTTT.

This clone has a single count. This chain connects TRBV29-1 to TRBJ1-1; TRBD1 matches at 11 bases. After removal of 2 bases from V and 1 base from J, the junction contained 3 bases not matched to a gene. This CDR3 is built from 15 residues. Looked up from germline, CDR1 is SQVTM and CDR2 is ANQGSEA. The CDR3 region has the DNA TGCAGCGTTGAACATGGACAGGGGGCGAACACTGAAGCTTTCTTT. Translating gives CSVEHGQGANTEAFF.

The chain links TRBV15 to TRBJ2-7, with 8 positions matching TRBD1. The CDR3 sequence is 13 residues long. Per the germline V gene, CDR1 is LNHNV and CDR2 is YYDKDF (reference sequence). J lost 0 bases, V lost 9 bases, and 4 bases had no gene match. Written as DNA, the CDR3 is TGTGCCACGGGGACAGGATTCTCCTACGAGCAGTACTTC. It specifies CATGTGFSYEQYF. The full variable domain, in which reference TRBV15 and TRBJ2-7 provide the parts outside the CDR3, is DAMVIQNPRYQVTQFGKPVTLSCSQTLNHNVMYWYQQKSSQAPKLLFHYYDKDFNNEADTPDNFQSRRPNTSFCFLDIRSPGLGDTAMYLCATGTGFSYEQYFGPGTRLTVT.